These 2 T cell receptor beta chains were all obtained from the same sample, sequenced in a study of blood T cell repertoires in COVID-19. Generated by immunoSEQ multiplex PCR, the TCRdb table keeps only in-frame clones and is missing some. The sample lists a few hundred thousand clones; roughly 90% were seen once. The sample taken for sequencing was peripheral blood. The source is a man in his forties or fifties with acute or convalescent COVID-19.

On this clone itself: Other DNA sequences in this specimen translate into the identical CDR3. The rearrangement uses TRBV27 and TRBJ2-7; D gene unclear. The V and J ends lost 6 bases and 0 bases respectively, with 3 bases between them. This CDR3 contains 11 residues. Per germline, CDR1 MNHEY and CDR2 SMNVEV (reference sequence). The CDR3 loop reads CASSLSYEQYF. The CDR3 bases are TGTGCCAGCAGCCTCTCCTACGAGCAGTACTTC.

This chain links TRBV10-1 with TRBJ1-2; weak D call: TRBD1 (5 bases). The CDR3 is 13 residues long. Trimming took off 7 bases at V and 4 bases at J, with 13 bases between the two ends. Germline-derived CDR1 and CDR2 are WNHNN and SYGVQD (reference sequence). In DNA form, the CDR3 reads TGCGCCAGCAAGCTGACAGCCTTCTATGGCTACACCTTC. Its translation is CASKLTAFYGYTF.